Detailed here is one TCR beta chain. Its cognate antigen is unknown. Treatment given: approximately nine-day PBMC culture with coronavirus spike peptide pools or control peptides (ViraFEST assay). Ahead of the COVID-19 pandemic (2011-2018), the CD4+ T cells of the unexposed donor were collected. For ViraFEST, peptide pools expanded antigen-specific T cells, after which the TCRs were sequenced. This specimen belongs to a study of vaccination and CD4 T cells after COVID-19. The Oncomine TCR Beta short-read assay sequenced DNA from cultured CD4+ T cells. Each CDR3 protein is one row after TCRdb ran MiXCR on the PCR reads. The data contain approximately 5,400 distinct CDR3 sequences, less than 45% of them singletons. The CDR3 has 15 amino acids. Germline loops: CDR1 DFQATT, CDR2 SNEGSKA (reference sequence). V was clipped by 1 base and J by 6 bases, with 16 bases between them.

J is TRBJ1-5 and V is TRBV20-1, with D tentatively TRBD1 (5 bases). The sequenced sample consisted of CD4+ T cells from blood, cultured in vitro. This receptor was identified in a human donor in good health. The CDR3 DNA is TGCAGTGCTAGAGTCTCCAGGGCTCTCGGTCAGCCCCAGCATTTT. Translation gives CSARVSRALGQPQHF.